Following are 27 T cell receptor beta chains from one sample sequenced in a study of T cell repertoires in cytomegalovirus infection. For these receptors, no antigen is known. TCRdb re-derived calls from the reads in MiXCR, one entry per CDR3 protein. The table has about 830,000 distinct CDR3 sequences, about 33% seen once. This specimen consisted of cultured CD8+ T cells from PBMCs, obtained from culture after CMV antigen stimulation. The receptors here all came from a human donor in good health (CMV status not recorded). Some clones in this sample may be carry-over from other donors' samples.

The CDR3 DNA is TGTGCCACTCAGGGGGCTCTGAACACTGAAGCTTTCTTT. Translation gives CATQGALNTEAFF. The rearrangement links TRBV10-3 to TRBJ1-1; 8 bases agree with TRBD1. In germline, CDR1 is ENHRY, CDR2 SYGVKD. V was clipped by 10 bases and J by 0 bases; unmatched bases: 4. The CDR3 totals 13 residues.

This chain links TRBV6-5 with TRBJ1-2; D is unresolved. V was shortened by 4 bases and J by 5 bases, with 11 bases between the two germline ends. The CDR3 is 13 amino acids. The germline V gene encodes CDR1 MNHEY and CDR2 SVGAGI. CDR3: CASSFSPGYGYTF. For the CDR3, the DNA is TGTGCCAGCAGTTTCTCTCCGGGGTATGGCTACACCTTC.

This clonotype has a count of ten or more. The chain uses TRBV18 and TRBJ1-5, with D maybe TRBD1 (5 bases). The V end lost 0 bases, the J end lost 5 bases, and 17 bases lay between the germline ends. The CDR3 loop spans 17 amino acids. Germline values: CDR1 KGHSH, CDR2 LQKENI. The CDR3 nucleotides read TGTGCCAGCTCACCACCTGCCAGCGGGGGTTGGTATCAGCCCCAGCATTTT. It translates to CASSPPASGGWYQPQHF.

The genes are TRBV2 and TRBJ2-1; D remains ambiguous. The CDR3 is 12 residues long. The V end lost 6 bases, the J end lost 9 bases, and 12 bases lay between the germline ends. Germline lookup yields CDR1 SNHLY and CDR2 FYNNEI. CDR3 sequence reads: CASSARMGEQFF. The CDR3 DNA sequence: TGTGCCAGCAGCGCTAGGATGGGTGAGCAGTTCTTC.

The chain uses TRBV7-6 and TRBJ2-1; D is uncertain. Germline CDR1 and CDR2: SGHVS and FNYEAQ. V lost 5 bases, J lost 3 bases, and 14 bases lay in between. This CDR3 has 15 amino acids. CDR3 nucleotide sequence: TGTGCCAGCAGCGAAACGGGCAGCCTCTACAATGAGCAGTTCTTC. It is translated as CASSETGSLYNEQFF.

This rearrangement joins TRBV7-9 to TRBJ2-1; 7 bases map to TRBD2. This CDR3 comprises 16 residues. The J segment lost 0 bases and the V segment lost 7 bases, leaving 9 bases of the junction unmatched. Germline CDR1 and CDR2: SEHNR and FQNEAQ (reference sequence). The CDR3 DNA is TGTGCCAGCATGCTGACGGGGGGATACTCCTACAATGAGCAGTTCTTC. It encodes CASMLTGGYSYNEQFF. Drawing the rest from reference TRBV7-9 and TRBJ2-1, the complete variable domain is DTGVSQNPRHKITKRGQNVTFRCDPISEHNRLYWYRQTLGQGPEFLTYFQNEAQLEKSRLLSDRFSAERPKGSFSTLEIQRTEQGDSAMYLCASMLTGGYSYNEQFFGPGTRLTVL.

This clonotype was picked up many times. The chain recombines TRBV7-6 with TRBJ2-3, with TRBD2 matching 11 bases. The CDR3 length is 17 residues. Trimming cost V 0 bases and J 3 bases; bases outside gene matches: 5. CDR1 is SGHVS and CDR2 is FNYEAQ in the germline V gene. In nucleotides, the CDR3 is TGTGCCAGCAGCTTAGCGTTGGGACTAGCGGATACAGATACGCAGTATTTT. Amino acid sequence: CASSLALGLADTDTQYF.

There are many counts of this clonotype. This sequence joins TRBV6-2 or TRBV6-3 and TRBJ1-1; D ambiguous. The germline gives CDR1 MNHEY, CDR2 SVGEGT. CDR3 size: 16 residues. Between the trimmed V and J ends, which lost 6 bases and 1 base, there was a span of 18 bases. CDR3 residues: CASSHSTGRKNTEAFF. For the CDR3, the DNA is TGTGCCAGCAGCCACTCCACTGGACGGAAGAACACTGAAGCTTTCTTT.

This clonotype turned up a few times. The rearrangement joins TRBV28 to TRBJ1-1; no definite D call. Trimming stripped 1 base from V and 2 bases from J, with 11 bases between. The CDR3 length is 15 residues. Germline CDR1 is MDHEN and CDR2 is SYDVKM. The CDR3: CASSLYGDRNTEAFF. In DNA, the CDR3 is TGTGCCAGCAGTTTATACGGGGATAGAAACACTGAAGCTTTCTTT.

The rearrangement uses TRBV6-6 and TRBJ2-2; D not certain. CDR3 length: 16 amino acids. Trimming cost V 7 bases and J 1 base, with 16 bases left between them. In germline, CDR1 is MNHNY, CDR2 SVGAGI (reference sequence). This chain's CDR3 is CASTAVLPGNTGELFF. CDR3 DNA: TGTGCCAGCACAGCTGTCCTACCTGGGAACACCGGGGAGCTGTTTTTT.

This clonotype has a handful of counts. This rearrangement joins TRBV6-6 to TRBJ1-1; 8 bases match TRBD1. The CDR3 spans 15 residues. Germline V gives CDR1 MNHNY, CDR2 SVGAGI (reference sequence). V shed 8 bases, J shed 3 bases, and the junction held 11 bases outside the gene matches. CDR3: CASAWTGSKDTEAFF. CDR3 DNA sequence: TGTGCCAGCGCCTGGACAGGGAGTAAGGACACTGAAGCTTTCTTT.

In its sample, this clonotype was seen a few times. V is TRBV5-6 and J is TRBJ1-5; D is perhaps TRBD1 (5 bases). V was shortened by 1 base and J by 7 bases, with 9 bases between the two germline ends. This CDR3 region has 13 residues. Germline V lookup: CDR1 SGHDT, CDR2 YYEEEE. The CDR3 DNA sequence: TGTGCCAGCAGCTTGCAGGGCCGGCAGCCCCAGCATTTT. This gives the protein CASSLQGRQPQHF.

This clonotype was seen a few times. The V and J genes are TRBV7-9 and TRBJ2-2, with TRBD2 as a possible D gene (6 bases). V lost 2 bases and J lost 5, with 12 bases in between. The CDR3 is 15 amino acids. Per germline, CDR1 SEHNR and CDR2 FQNEAQ (reference sequence). This CDR3 is CASSLTQAGTGELFF. The CDR3 nucleotides are TGTGCCAGCAGCTTAACCCAGGCGGGGACCGGGGAGCTGTTTTTT.

This clonotype was observed at least ten times. This chain joins TRBV7-9 and TRBJ2-5, with 10 bases that match TRBD2. CDR3 length: 16 residues. Germline CDR1 reads SEHNR; CDR2 reads FQNEAQ (reference sequence). V shed 5 bases, J shed 4 bases, and the junction held 10 bases outside the gene matches. CDR3 amino acids: CASSPAERGGLETQYF. The CDR3 coding sequence is TGTGCCAGCAGCCCAGCGGAGCGGGGGGGCTTAGAGACCCAGTACTTC.

The chain recombines TRBV27 with TRBJ1-6; a weak D match, TRBD1 (6 bases). Deletions cut 2 bases from V and 10 bases from J, with 12 bases between. Looked up from germline, CDR1 is MNHEY and CDR2 is SMNVEV (reference sequence). The CDR3 is 14 amino acids. CDR3 bases: TGTGCCAGCAGTTTACCTGGCAGGGGATCACCCCTCCACTTT. It translates to CASSLPGRGSPLHF.

This clonotype came up a few times. The CDR3 spells CASSLAQGDRVAEAFF. The CDR3 DNA reads as TGTGCCAGCAGTTTAGCACAAGGTGACAGGGTGGCTGAAGCTTTCTTT. V gene TRBV12-3 or TRBV12-4 combines with J gene TRBJ1-1; 7 positions agree with TRBD1. The J segment lost 6 bases and the V segment lost 0 bases, leaving 10 bases of the junction unmatched. The CDR3 runs to 16 residues.

V is TRBV27 and J is TRBJ2-7; D unclear. Germline lookup yields CDR1 MNHEY and CDR2 SMNVEV (reference sequence). The CDR3 extends over 19 amino acids. V lost 6 bases and J 4 bases, leaving 31 bases between the germline ends. DNA for the CDR3: TGTGCCAGCAGGCCCTCCCCAGTGCTTCCACCCCCCGAACGATACGAGCAGTACTTC. This encodes CASRPSPVLPPPERYEQYF.

The rearrangement uses TRBV7-6 and TRBJ2-3, with D possibly matching TRBD1 (5 bases). Germline loops: CDR1 SGHVS, CDR2 FNYEAQ. V dropped 3 bases and J dropped 1 base, with 8 bases sitting between them. This CDR3 has 14 amino acids. CDR3 loop: CASSLGRCTDTQYF. The CDR3 nucleotides read TGTGCCAGCAGCTTGGGGCGGTGCACAGATACGCAGTATTTT.

A remark on this clonotype: This may be a read error: a much more frequent sequence differs by one nucleotide. This chain uses TRBV7-6 with TRBJ2-2; D remains unclear. CDR3 length equals 15 residues. Germline V gene lookup returns CDR1 SGHVS and CDR2 FNYEAQ. The DNA of the CDR3 is TGTGCTAGCAGCGTATGGGTGCGTGGCACCGGGGAGCTGTTTTTT. Translating it yields CASSVWVRGTGELFF.

The chain is built from TRBV2 and TRBJ2-4; D might be TRBD1 (5 bases). Deletions cut 5 bases from V and 7 bases from J, with 15 bases between. The CDR3 spans 14 residues. The germline V gene encodes CDR1 SNHLY and CDR2 FYNNEI. CDR3 sequence (DNA): TGTGCCAGCAGTTGGACACCGACCATGAACATTCAGTACTTC. This codes for CASSWTPTMNIQYF.

The J gene is TRBJ1-2, the V gene TRBV29-1, with a weak D call TRBD1 (6 bases). The V end was cut by 6 bases, the J end by 2 bases, with 16 bases between. Looked up from germline, CDR1 is SQVTM and CDR2 is ANQGSEA. The CDR3 is made up of 14 amino acids. The CDR3 protein is CSVDNRVANYGYTF. The CDR3 DNA reads TGCAGCGTCGACAACAGGGTAGCCAACTATGGCTACACCTTC.

This clonotype occurred a few times. The V and J genes are TRBV7-3 and TRBJ2-5; D is unclear. Germline loops: CDR1 SGHTA, CDR2 FQGTGA. Trimming stripped 5 bases from V and 4 bases from J, with 20 bases between. CDR3 length equals 16 residues. CDR3 region: CASSPQARRFRETQYF. The CDR3 coding sequence is TGTGCCAGCAGCCCCCAGGCGAGGCGGTTCAGAGAGACCCAGTACTTC.

A few counts support this clonotype. This rearrangement joins TRBV7-9 to TRBJ1-4, with D possibly matching TRBD1 (6 bases). This CDR3 spans 15 amino acids. Per germline, CDR1 SEHNR and CDR2 FQNEAQ (reference sequence). Trimming cost V 5 bases and J 4 bases, with 14 bases left between them. CDR3 protein: CASSLRQELNEKLFF. As DNA, the CDR3 is TGTGCCAGCAGCCTCCGACAGGAACTTAATGAAAAACTGTTTTTT.

Only a few counts were recorded for this clonotype. The chain uses TRBV12-3 or TRBV12-4 and TRBJ1-2; TRBD1 is a possible D gene (6 bases). Trimming removed 8 bases from V and 4 bases from J, with 14 bases in between. The CDR3 consists of 13 residues. The DNA of the CDR3 is TGTGCCAGCTCCCGCAGGGGTTTCTATGGCTACACCTTC. This encodes CASSRRGFYGYTF.

The J gene is TRBJ1-2, the V gene TRBV27, with D unclear. This CDR3 is 16 amino acids long. With 5 bases removed from V and 5 bases from J, the gap between germline ends came to 21 bases. The germline gives CDR1 MNHEY, CDR2 SMNVEV (reference sequence). CDR3 sequence reads: CASSPYPGREEYGYTF. The CDR3 DNA reads as TGTGCCAGCAGTCCATACCCGGGCCGGGAGGAGTATGGCTACACCTTC.

The V call is TRBV24-1, the J call TRBJ2-3, with no clear D. The CDR3 runs 17 residues. CDR1 is KGHDR and CDR2 is SFDVKD in the germline V gene. V gave up 2 bases and J gave up 0 bases, with 14 bases separating them. Here the CDR3 reads CATSDYGFTSSTDTQYF. CDR3 coding DNA: TGTGCCACCAGTGATTACGGATTCACCTCTAGCACAGATACGCAGTATTTT.

The gene calls are TRBV7-2 and TRBJ2-3; D not certain. Trimming left V 2 bases short and J 0 bases short, with 12 bases between. The CDR3 contains 16 residues. Germline loops: CDR1 SGHTA, CDR2 FQGNSA. This CDR3 reads CASSLSRFSSTDTQYF. CDR3 sequence (DNA): TGTGCCAGCAGCTTATCCCGATTTTCTAGCACAGATACGCAGTATTTT.